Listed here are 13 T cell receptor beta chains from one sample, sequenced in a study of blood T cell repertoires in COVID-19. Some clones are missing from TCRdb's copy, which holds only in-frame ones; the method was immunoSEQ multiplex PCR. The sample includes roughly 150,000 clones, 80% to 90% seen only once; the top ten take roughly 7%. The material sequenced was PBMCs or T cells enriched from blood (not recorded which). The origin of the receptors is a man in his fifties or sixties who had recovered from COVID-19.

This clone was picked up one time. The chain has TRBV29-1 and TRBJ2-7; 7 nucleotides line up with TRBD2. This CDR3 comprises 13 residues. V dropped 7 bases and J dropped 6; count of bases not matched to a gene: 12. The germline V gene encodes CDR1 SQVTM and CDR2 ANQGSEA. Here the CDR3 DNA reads TGCAGCGCCACTGGCGGGGGAGGCTTCGAGCAGTACTTC. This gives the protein CSATGGGGFEQYF.

The CDR3 loop reads CASSHWTGDSNQPQHF. CDR3 coding DNA: TGTGCCAGCTCACACTGGACAGGGGATAGCAATCAGCCCCAGCATTTT. V and J are TRBV18 and TRBJ1-5; 9 nucleotides match TRBD1. The V and J ends lost 4 bases and 0 bases, in that order; junction bases with no gene match: 4. The CDR3 runs to 16 residues. Germline lookup yields CDR1 KGHSH and CDR2 LQKENI.

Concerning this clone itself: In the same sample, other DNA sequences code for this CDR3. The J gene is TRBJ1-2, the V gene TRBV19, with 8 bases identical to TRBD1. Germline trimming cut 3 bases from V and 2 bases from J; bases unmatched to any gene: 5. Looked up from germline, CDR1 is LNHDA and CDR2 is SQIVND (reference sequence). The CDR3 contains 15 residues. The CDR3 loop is CASSISGTGNYGYTF. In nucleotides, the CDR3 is TGTGCCAGTAGTATTTCCGGGACAGGCAACTATGGCTACACCTTC.

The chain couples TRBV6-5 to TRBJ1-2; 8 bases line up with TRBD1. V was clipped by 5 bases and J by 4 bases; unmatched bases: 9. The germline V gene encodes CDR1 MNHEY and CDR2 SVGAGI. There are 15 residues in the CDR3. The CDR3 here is CASSRGQGTIYGYTF. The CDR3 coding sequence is TGTGCCAGCAGTCGCGGACAGGGTACCATCTATGGCTACACCTTC.

The CDR3 nucleotides read TGTGCCAGCAGCTTAGGGGACGGGAGCTCCTACAATGAGCAGTTCTTC. Encoded protein: CASSLGDGSSYNEQFF. The rearrangement joins TRBV7-9 to TRBJ2-1; a weak D match, TRBD2 (6 bases). Trimming cost V 1 base and J 0 bases, with 10 bases left between them. Germline assignment: CDR1 SEHNR and CDR2 FQNEAQ (reference sequence). The CDR3 is 16 amino acids.

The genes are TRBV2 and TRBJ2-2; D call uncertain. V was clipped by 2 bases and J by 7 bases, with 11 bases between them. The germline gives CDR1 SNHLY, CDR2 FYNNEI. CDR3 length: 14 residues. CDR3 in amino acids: CASSELDGGGELFF. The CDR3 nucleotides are TGTGCCAGCAGTGAACTAGATGGTGGCGGGGAGCTGTTTTTT.

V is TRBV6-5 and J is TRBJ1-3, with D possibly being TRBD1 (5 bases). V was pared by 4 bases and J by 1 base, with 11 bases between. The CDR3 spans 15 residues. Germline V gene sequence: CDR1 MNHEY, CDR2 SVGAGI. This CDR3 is CASSSSGRSGNTIYF. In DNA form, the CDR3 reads TGTGCCAGCAGTTCCTCAGGGAGGTCTGGAAACACCATATATTTT.

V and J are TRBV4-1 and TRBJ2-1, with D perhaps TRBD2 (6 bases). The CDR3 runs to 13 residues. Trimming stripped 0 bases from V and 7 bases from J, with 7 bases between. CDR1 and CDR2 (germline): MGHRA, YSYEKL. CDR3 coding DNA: TGCGCCAGCAGCCAAGATGGGGGGAATGAGCAGTTCTTC. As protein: CASSQDGGNEQFF.

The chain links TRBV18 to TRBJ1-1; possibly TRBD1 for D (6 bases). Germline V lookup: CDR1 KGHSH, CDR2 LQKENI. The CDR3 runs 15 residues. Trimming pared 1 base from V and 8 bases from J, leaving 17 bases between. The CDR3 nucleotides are TGTGCCAGCTCACCACGTATAAACGACAGGCTGGAAGCTTTCTTT. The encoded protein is CASSPRINDRLEAFF.

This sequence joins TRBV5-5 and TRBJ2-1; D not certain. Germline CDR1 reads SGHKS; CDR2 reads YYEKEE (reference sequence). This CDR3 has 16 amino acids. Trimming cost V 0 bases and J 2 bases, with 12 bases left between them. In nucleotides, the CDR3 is TGTGCCAGCAGCTTGGGTCAAGAAAAGCCCTACAATGAGCAGTTCTTC. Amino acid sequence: CASSLGQEKPYNEQFF.

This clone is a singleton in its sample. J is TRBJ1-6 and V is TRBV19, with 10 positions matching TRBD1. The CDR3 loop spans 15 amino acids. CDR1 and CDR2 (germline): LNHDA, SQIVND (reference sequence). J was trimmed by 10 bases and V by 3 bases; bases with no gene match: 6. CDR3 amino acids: CASSMGDRGYSPLHF. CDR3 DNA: TGTGCCAGTAGTATGGGGGACAGGGGATACTCACCCCTCCACTTT.

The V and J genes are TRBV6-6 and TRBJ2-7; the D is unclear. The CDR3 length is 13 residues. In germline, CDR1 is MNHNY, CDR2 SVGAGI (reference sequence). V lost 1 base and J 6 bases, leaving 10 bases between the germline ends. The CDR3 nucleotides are TGTGCCAGCAGTTACTTGTCCGGGTTCGAGCAGTACTTC. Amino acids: CASSYLSGFEQYF.

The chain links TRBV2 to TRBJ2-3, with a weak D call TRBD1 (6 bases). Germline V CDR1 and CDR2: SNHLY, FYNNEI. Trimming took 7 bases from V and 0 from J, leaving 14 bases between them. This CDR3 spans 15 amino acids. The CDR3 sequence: CASTQQDSSTDTQYF. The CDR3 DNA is TGTGCCAGCACCCAGCAGGACAGTAGCACAGATACGCAGTATTTT.